In this sample, the clone carrying this T cell receptor beta chain turned up a few times. The target antigen is unknown. Assay: immunoSEQ multiplex PCR; the TCRdb copy retains only in-frame clones and omits some. Of under 45,000 clones listed, roughly 80% were seen once; the top ten hold 4% to 4.5%. The V gene lost 8 bases and the J gene lost 0 bases, with 13 bases spanning the gap. This CDR3 spans 15 amino acids. Germline CDR1 and CDR2: KGHSH and LQKENI. These data originate in a study of OX40 agonist ivuxolimab in advanced cancers. Study background: As their treatment, patients were administered ivuxolimab, an agonistic anti-OX40 (CD134) antibody. The study's findings and limits: At doses 0.1 to 3.0 mg/kg, CD4+ and CD8+ clones expanded. Nonresponders, in some cases, also had low normalized T-cell clonal expansion.

The chain links TRBV18 to TRBJ2-2; D remains unclear. The receptor's source is an adult with an advanced solid tumor such as melanoma, head and neck, liver or kidney cancer. The input for sequencing was CD4+ or CD8+ T cells sorted from blood, taken in a trial of the OX40 agonist ivuxolimab. CDR3: CASTLTNANTGELFF. The CDR3, as DNA: TGTGCCAGCACCTTGACGAACGCGAACACCGGGGAGCTGTTTTTT. The entire variable domain, with the rest obtained from reference TRBV18 and TRBJ2-2, is as follows: NAGVMQNPRHLVRRRGQEARLRCSPMKGHSHVYWYRQLPEEGLKFMVYLQKENIIDESGMPKERFSAEFPKEGPSILRIQQVVRGDSAAYFCASTLTNANTGELFFGEGSRLTVL.